A selection of T cell receptor beta chains follows, all from one sample in a study of cytomegalovirus exposure and HLA in healthy donors. Clones were read by immunoSEQ multiplex PCR, and TCRdb kept only the in-frame ones, dropping some. The sample consists of approximately 140,000 clones, around three fifths of them appearing once. Sequenced: PBMCs. These TCRs come from a male donor in good health and CMV-seronegative. The CDR3 runs from the conserved cysteine through the conserved F or W. Each record gives: D gene, J gene, V gene, clone size, CDR3 protein, CDR3 DNA. D genes are given only for firm matches. Where a row states a size, it is once, few, many or the class of an expanded clone; other rows omit it.

D gene: NA
J gene: TRBJ1-1
V gene: TRBV7-2
clone size: NA
CDR3 protein: CASSSSSGLNTEAFF
CDR3 DNA: TGTGCCAGCAGCTCCTCCAGCGGGCTGAACACTGAAGCTTTCTTT

D gene: TRBD1
J gene: TRBJ2-1
V gene: TRBV27
clone size: NA
CDR3 protein: CASSLSLGTAYNEQFF
CDR3 DNA: TGTGCCAGCAGTTTGTCGCTCGGGACAGCCTACAATGAGCAGTTCTTC

D gene: TRBD1
J gene: TRBJ1-5
V gene: TRBV30
clone size: NA
CDR3 protein: CAWTGGANQPQHF
CDR3 DNA: TGTGCCTGGACAGGGGGCGCGAATCAGCCCCAGCATTTT

D gene: TRBD1
J gene: TRBJ1-3
V gene: TRBV5-6
clone size: NA
CDR3 protein: CASSWGPGQGSGNTIYF
CDR3 DNA: TGTGCCAGCAGCTGGGGACCGGGACAGGGCTCTGGAAACACCATATATTTT

D gene: NA
J gene: TRBJ2-3
V gene: TRBV27
clone size: few
CDR3 protein: CASSFRGFSTDTQYF
CDR3 DNA: TGTGCCAGCAGTTTCCGGGGGTTTAGCACAGATACGCAGTATTTT

D gene: NA
J gene: TRBJ2-2
V gene: TRBV5-4
clone size: NA
CDR3 protein: CASSPNGGGPTNTGELFF
CDR3 DNA: TGTGCCAGCAGCCCAAATGGGGGGGGCCCTACGAACACCGGGGAGCTGTTTTTT

D gene: TRBD1
J gene: TRBJ1-5
V gene: TRBV6-1
clone size: NA
CDR3 protein: CASSERGPSNQPQHF
CDR3 DNA: TGTGCCAGCAGTGAGAGGGGGCCAAGCAATCAGCCCCAGCATTTT

D gene: NA
J gene: TRBJ1-5
V gene: TRBV6-1
clone size: few
CDR3 protein: CASRAGLENQPQHF
CDR3 DNA: TGTGCCAGCAGGGCAGGGCTGGAAAATCAGCCCCAGCATTTT

D gene: TRBD2
J gene: TRBJ2-7
V gene: TRBV4-3
clone size: once
CDR3 protein: CASSQRLAGFYEQYF
CDR3 DNA: TGCGCCAGCAGCCAAAGACTAGCGGGTTTCTACGAGCAGTACTTC

D gene: NA
J gene: TRBJ1-2
V gene: TRBV18
clone size: NA
CDR3 protein: CASSNDGETYYGYTF
CDR3 DNA: TGTGCCAGCTCAAATGATGGGGAGACCTACTATGGCTACACCTTC

D gene: NA
J gene: TRBJ1-1
V gene: TRBV7-2
clone size: NA
CDR3 protein: CASSVDTNTEAFF
CDR3 DNA: TGTGCCAGCAGCGTGGACACGAACACTGAAGCTTTCTTT

D gene: TRBD1
J gene: TRBJ2-3
V gene: TRBV5-5
clone size: once
CDR3 protein: CASSFWDRGTDTQYF
CDR3 DNA: TGTGCCAGCAGCTTTTGGGACAGAGGCACAGATACGCAGTATTTT

D gene: NA
J gene: TRBJ2-7
V gene: TRBV30
clone size: NA
CDR3 protein: CAWSSGTKYEQYF
CDR3 DNA: TGTGCCTGGAGCTCCGGGACAAAATACGAGCAGTACTTC

D gene: NA
J gene: TRBJ1-2
V gene: TRBV4-1
clone size: NA
CDR3 protein: CASSHISDTLGGYTF
CDR3 DNA: TGCGCCAGCAGCCATATTTCCGACACCTTAGGCGGCTACACCTTC

D gene: TRBD1
J gene: TRBJ1-1
V gene: TRBV28
clone size: few
CDR3 protein: CASSPDRGRHFIEAFF
CDR3 DNA: TGTGCCAGCAGTCCAGACAGGGGGCGCCATTTCATTGAAGCTTTCTTT

D gene: NA
J gene: TRBJ2-1
V gene: TRBV5-1
clone size: NA
CDR3 protein: CASSLLGATYNEQFF
CDR3 DNA: TGCGCCAGCAGCTTGCTGGGGGCCACCTACAATGAGCAGTTCTTC

D gene: TRBD1
J gene: TRBJ1-1
V gene: TRBV5-1
clone size: NA
CDR3 protein: CATKRQGDTEAFF
CDR3 DNA: TGCGCCACGAAACGACAGGGGGACACTGAAGCTTTCTTT

D gene: NA
J gene: TRBJ1-2
V gene: TRBV6-5
clone size: NA
CDR3 protein: CASSPPGRGSGYTF
CDR3 DNA: TGTGCCAGCAGTCCTCCGGGCCGGGGGTCTGGCTACACCTTC

D gene: NA
J gene: TRBJ2-7
V gene: TRBV30
clone size: NA
CDR3 protein: CASEDMQGYEQYF
CDR3 DNA: TGTGCCTCCGAGGACATGCAAGGATACGAGCAGTACTTC

D gene: TRBD2
J gene: TRBJ2-1
V gene: TRBV27
clone size: NA
CDR3 protein: CASRIAGANEQFF
CDR3 DNA: TGTGCCAGCAGGATAGCGGGGGCCAATGAGCAGTTCTTC

D gene: NA
J gene: TRBJ1-1
V gene: TRBV28
clone size: once
CDR3 protein: CAVINTEAFF
CDR3 DNA: TGTGCCGTAATAAACACTGAAGCTTTCTTT

D gene: NA
J gene: TRBJ1-3
V gene: TRBV6-1
clone size: few
CDR3 protein: CASSLGGFSGNTIYF
CDR3 DNA: TGTGCCAGCAGTCTGGGGGGATTCTCTGGAAACACCATATATTTT

D gene: NA
J gene: TRBJ1-4
V gene: TRBV28
clone size: once
CDR3 protein: CASSLRGEKLFF
CDR3 DNA: TGTGCCAGCAGTTTGCGCGGGGAAAAACTGTTTTTT

D gene: NA
J gene: TRBJ1-1
V gene: TRBV6-6
clone size: NA
CDR3 protein: CGTVGAKRTEAFF
CDR3 DNA: TGTGGAACTGTGGGGGCAAAGAGGACTGAAGCTTTCTTT

D gene: NA
J gene: TRBJ1-2
V gene: TRBV18
clone size: NA
CDR3 protein: CASSPPVSGYGYTF
CDR3 DNA: TGTGCCAGCTCACCACCGGTATCAGGTTATGGCTACACCTTC

D gene: TRBD1
J gene: TRBJ1-2
V gene: TRBV10-3
clone size: NA
CDR3 protein: CAISGQGTNYGYTF
CDR3 DNA: TGTGCCATCAGTGGACAGGGGACGAACTATGGCTACACCTTC

D gene: TRBD1
J gene: TRBJ1-1
V gene: TRBV5-1
clone size: few
CDR3 protein: CASSFDRGEAFF
CDR3 DNA: TGCGCCAGCAGCTTCGACAGGGGGGAAGCTTTCTTT

D gene: TRBD1
J gene: TRBJ1-4
V gene: TRBV7-9
clone size: NA
CDR3 protein: CASSRTQGVDEKLFF
CDR3 DNA: TGTGCCAGCAGCCGTACACAGGGGGTCGATGAAAAACTGTTTTTT

D gene: TRBD1
J gene: TRBJ1-1
V gene: TRBV6-1
clone size: NA
CDR3 protein: CASSQDRGDTEAFF
CDR3 DNA: TGTGCCAGCAGTCAAGACAGGGGGGACACTGAAGCTTTCTTT

D gene: NA
J gene: TRBJ2-2
V gene: TRBV5-6
clone size: NA
CDR3 protein: CASSLAVTGTNTGELFF
CDR3 DNA: TGTGCCAGCAGCTTGGCCGTCACAGGGACGAACACCGGGGAGCTGTTTTTT

D gene: TRBD1
J gene: TRBJ1-2
V gene: TRBV27
clone size: NA
CDR3 protein: CASSTGPGGVGYTF
CDR3 DNA: TGTGCCAGCAGTACAGGTCCAGGGGGCGTTGGCTACACCTTC

D gene: NA
J gene: TRBJ2-7
V gene: TRBV5-1
clone size: NA
CDR3 protein: CASSPTYYEQYF
CDR3 DNA: TGCGCCAGCAGTCCGACTTATTACGAGCAGTACTTC